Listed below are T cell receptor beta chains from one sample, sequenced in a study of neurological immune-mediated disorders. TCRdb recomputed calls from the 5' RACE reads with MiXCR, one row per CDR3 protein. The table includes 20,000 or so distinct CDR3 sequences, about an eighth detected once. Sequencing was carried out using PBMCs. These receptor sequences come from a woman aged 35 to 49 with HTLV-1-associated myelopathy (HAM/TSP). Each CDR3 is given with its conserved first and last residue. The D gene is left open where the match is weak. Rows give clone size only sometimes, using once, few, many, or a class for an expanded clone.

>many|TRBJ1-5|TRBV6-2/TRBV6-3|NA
CASSSGRGSVNQPQHF
TGTGCCAGCAGTTCGGGTCGAGGAAGTGTCAATCAGCCCCAGCATTTT
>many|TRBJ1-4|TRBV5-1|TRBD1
CASSSGQGQPTNEKLFF
TGCGCCAGCAGCTCGGGACAGGGCCAACCAACTAATGAAAAACTGTTTTTT
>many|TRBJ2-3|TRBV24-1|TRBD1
CATSALGTGGTDTQYF
TGTGCCACCAGTGCCCTGGGGACAGGGGGCACAGATACGCAGTATTTT
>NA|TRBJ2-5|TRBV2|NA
CVTTGGTGWETQYF
TGTGTGACCACGGGGGGCACTGGTTGGGAGACCCAGTACTTC
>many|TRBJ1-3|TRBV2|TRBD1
CASGQGRGNTIYF
TGTGCCAGTGGACAGGGGAGAGGAAACACCATATATTTT
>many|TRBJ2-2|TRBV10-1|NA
CASSKRRNTTGELFF
TGCGCCAGCAGTAAGAGGAGAAACACCACCGGGGAGCTGTTTTTT
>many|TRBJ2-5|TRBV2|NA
CASSVEAGRETQYF
TGTGCCAGCAGCGTGGAGGCAGGGCGGGAGACCCAGTACTTC
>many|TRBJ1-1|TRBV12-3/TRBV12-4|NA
CASSLDGTGGTEAFF
TGTGCCAGCAGTTTGGATGGGACCGGAGGCACTGAAGCTTTCTTT
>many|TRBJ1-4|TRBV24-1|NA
CATSDPSGDANEKLFF
TGTGCCACCAGTGACCCCTCGGGAGACGCTAATGAAAAACTGTTTTTT
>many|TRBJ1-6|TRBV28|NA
CASSLSQGTLADSPLHF
TGTGCCAGCAGTTTAAGCCAGGGAACCCTCGCCGATTCACCCCTCCACTTT
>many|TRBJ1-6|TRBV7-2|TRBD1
CASSPPTGMYSPLHF
TGTGCCAGCAGCCCCCCGACAGGGATGTATTCACCCCTCCACTTT
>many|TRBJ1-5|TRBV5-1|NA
CASSLGGIGNQPQHF
TGCGCCAGCAGCTTGGGGGGGATTGGCAATCAGCCCCAGCATTTT
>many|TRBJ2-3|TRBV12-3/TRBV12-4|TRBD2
CASSFSGGGITDTQYF
TGTGCCAGCAGTTTTTCGGGCGGGGGGATCACAGATACGCAGTATTTT
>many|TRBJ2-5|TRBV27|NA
CASSTDRGQETQYF
TGTGCCAGCAGTACCGACAGAGGGCAAGAGACCCAGTACTTC
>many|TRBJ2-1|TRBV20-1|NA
CSAPKGVSYNEQFF
TGCAGTGCCCCGAAGGGGGTATCCTACAATGAGCAGTTCTTC
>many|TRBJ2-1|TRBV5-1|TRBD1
CASRRAGGIDNEQFF
TGCGCCAGCAGGAGGGCAGGGGGCATCGACAATGAGCAGTTCTTC
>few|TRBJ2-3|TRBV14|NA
CASSQMRADTQYF
TGTGCCAGCAGCCAGATGCGGGCAGATACGCAGTATTTT
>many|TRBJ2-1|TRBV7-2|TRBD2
CASSLGQGLAGLTYNEQFF
TGTGCCAGCAGCTTAGGACAGGGACTAGCGGGCTTAACCTACAATGAGCAGTTCTTC
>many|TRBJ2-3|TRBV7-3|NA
CASSLAADTQYF
TGTGCCAGCAGCTTAGCCGCAGATACGCAGTATTTT
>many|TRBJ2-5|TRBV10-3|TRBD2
CAISESSGGETQYF
TGTGCCATCAGTGAGTCTAGCGGGGGAGAGACCCAGTACTTC
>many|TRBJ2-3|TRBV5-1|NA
CASSLQGGPDTQYF
TGCGCCAGCAGCCTACAGGGTGGCCCAGATACGCAGTATTTT
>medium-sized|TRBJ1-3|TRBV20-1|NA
CSASTGSSGNTIYF
TGCAGTGCTTCAACAGGGAGTTCTGGAAACACCATATATTTT
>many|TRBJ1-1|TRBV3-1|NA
CASSRSGGDTEAFF
TGTGCCAGCAGCCGCTCCGGAGGGGACACTGAAGCTTTCTTT
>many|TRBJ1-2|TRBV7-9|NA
CASSFGDISGYTF
TGTGCCAGCAGCTTCGGGGACATATCTGGCTACACCTTC
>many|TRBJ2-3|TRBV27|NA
CATVADTQYF
TGTGCCACCGTGGCAGATACGCAGTATTTT
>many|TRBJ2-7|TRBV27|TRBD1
CASSLLGTDSYEQYF
TGTGCCAGCAGTTTATTAGGGACAGATTCCTACGAGCAGTACTTC
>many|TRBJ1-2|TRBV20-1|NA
CSARDTSRSNYGYTF
TGCAGTGCTAGAGACACGAGCCGCAGTAACTATGGCTACACCTTC
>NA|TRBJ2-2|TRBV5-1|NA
CASSLEQGYTRELCF
TGCGCCAGCAGCTTGGAGCAGGGGTACACCAGGGAGCTGTGTTTT
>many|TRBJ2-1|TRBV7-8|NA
CASSSGPNQGRGYNEQFF
TGTGCCAGCAGCTCAGGGCCCAATCAGGGGAGGGGTTACAATGAGCAGTTCTTC
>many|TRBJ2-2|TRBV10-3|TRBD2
CAISPGDVTLWGLVRGELFF
TGTGCCATCAGCCCGGGAGACGTAACATTGTGGGGACTAGTCCGGGGGGAGCTGTTTTTT
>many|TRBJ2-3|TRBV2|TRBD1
CASRTGYSDTQYF
TGTGCCAGCCGGACAGGGTACTCTGATACGCAGTATTTT
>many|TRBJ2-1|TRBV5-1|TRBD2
CASSSWRGGINEQFF
TGCGCCAGCAGCTCGTGGCGGGGGGGGATAAATGAGCAGTTCTTC
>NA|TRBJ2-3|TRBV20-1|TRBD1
CSASSDGTVGTDTQYF
TGCAGTGCCAGCAGCGACGGGACAGTGGGCACAGATACGCAGTATTTT
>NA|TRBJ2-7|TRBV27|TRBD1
CASSHRDRADYEQYF
TGTGCCAGCAGTCACCGGGACAGGGCGGACTATGAGCAGTACTTC
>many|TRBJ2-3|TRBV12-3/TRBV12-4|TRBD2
CASSPGTSGASTDTQYF
TGTGCCAGCAGTCCAGGGACTAGCGGGGCGAGCACAGATACGCAGTATTTT
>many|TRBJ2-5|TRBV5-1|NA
CASGLEVQETQYF
TGCGCCAGCGGCCTTGAGGTTCAAGAGACCCAGTACTTC
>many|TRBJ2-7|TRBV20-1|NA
CSAPDRSGGEQYF
TGCAGTGCTCCCGACAGGTCCGGGGGGGAGCAGTACTTC
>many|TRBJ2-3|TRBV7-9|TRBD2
CASSFSGGTDTQYF
TGTGCCAGCAGCTTTAGCGGGGGAACAGATACGCAGTATTTT
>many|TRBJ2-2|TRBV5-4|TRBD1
CASRGTGVNTGELFF
TGTGCCAGCCGAGGGACAGGGGTGAACACCGGGGAGCTGTTTTTT
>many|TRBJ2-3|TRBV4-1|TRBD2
CASSQVHSGGSTDTQYF
TGCGCCAGCAGCCAAGTACATAGCGGGGGGAGCACAGATACGCAGTATTTT
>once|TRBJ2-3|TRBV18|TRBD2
CASSPVGLAGAMTDTQYF
TGTGCCAGCTCACCCGTGGGACTAGCGGGGGCCATGACAGATACGCAGTATTTT
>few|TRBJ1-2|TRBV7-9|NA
CASSPSRDKISYGYTF
TGTGCCAGCAGCCCTTCAAGGGACAAAATCTCCTATGGCTACACCTTC
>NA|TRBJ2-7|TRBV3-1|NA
CASSQTGLDEQYF
TGTGCCAGCAGCCAAACAGGGCTGGACGAGCAGTACTTC
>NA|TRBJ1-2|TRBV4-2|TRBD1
CASSQVGQSNYGYTF
TGTGCCAGCAGCCAAGTGGGACAGTCTAACTATGGCTACACCTTC
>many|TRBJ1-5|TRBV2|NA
CASSRTGYSNQPQHF
TGTGCCAGCAGTCGGACGGGTTATAGCAATCAGCCCCAGCATTTT
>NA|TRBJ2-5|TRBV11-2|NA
CASSLVRGGETQYF
TGTGCCAGCAGCTTAGTCCGCGGTGGAGAGACCCAGTACTTC
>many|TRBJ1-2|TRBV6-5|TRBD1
CASSSRAGGYGYTF
TGTGCCAGCAGTTCCCGGGCAGGGGGCTATGGCTACACCTTC
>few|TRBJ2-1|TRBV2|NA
CASSVSSSYNEQFF
TGTGCCAGCAGTGTGTCAAGCTCCTACAATGAGCAGTTCTTC
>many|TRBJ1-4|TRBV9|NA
CASSPYSGGYEKLFF
TGTGCCAGCAGCCCATACTCTGGCGGATATGAAAAACTGTTTTTT
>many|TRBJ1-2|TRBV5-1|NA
CASSLGSTNYGYTF
TGCGCCAGCAGCTTGGGCAGTACTAACTATGGCTACACCTTC
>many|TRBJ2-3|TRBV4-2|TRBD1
CASSRQGTSTDTQYF
TGTGCCAGCAGCCGACAGGGCACAAGCACAGATACGCAGTATTTT
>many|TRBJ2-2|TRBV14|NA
CASSQDLVQELFF
TGTGCCAGCAGCCAAGATCTTGTGCAGGAGCTGTTTTTT
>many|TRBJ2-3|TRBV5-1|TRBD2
CASSVDPLAGGTDTQYF
TGCGCCAGCAGCGTGGATCCCCTAGCGGGGGGAACAGATACGCAGTATTTT
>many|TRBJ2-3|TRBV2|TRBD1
CASSEGQGAPDTQYF
TGTGCCAGCAGTGAGGGCCAGGGGGCCCCAGATACGCAGTATTTT